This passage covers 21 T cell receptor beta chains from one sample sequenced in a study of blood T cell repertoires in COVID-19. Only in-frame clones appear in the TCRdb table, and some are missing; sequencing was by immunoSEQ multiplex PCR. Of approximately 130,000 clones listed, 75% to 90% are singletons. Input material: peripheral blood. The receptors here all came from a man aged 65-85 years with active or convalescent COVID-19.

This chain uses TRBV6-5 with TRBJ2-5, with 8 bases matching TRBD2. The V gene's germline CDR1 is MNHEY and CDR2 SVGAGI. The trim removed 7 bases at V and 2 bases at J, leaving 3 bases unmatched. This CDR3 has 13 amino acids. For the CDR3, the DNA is TGTGCCAGCATAGCGGGATCTCAAGAGACCCAGTACTTC. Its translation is CASIAGSQETQYF.

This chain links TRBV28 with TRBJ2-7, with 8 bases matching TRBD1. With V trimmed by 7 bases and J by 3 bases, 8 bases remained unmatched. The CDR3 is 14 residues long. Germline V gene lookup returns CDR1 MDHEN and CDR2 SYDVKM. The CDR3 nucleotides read TGTGCCAGCACCACCCCACAGGGGGTCTACGAGCAGTACTTC. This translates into CASTTPQGVYEQYF.

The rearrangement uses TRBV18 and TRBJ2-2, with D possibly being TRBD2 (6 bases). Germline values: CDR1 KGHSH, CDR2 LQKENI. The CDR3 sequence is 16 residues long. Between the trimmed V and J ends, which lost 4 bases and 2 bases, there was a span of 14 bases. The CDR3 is CASSQAGRQNTGELFF. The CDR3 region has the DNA TGTGCCAGCTCACAGGCGGGGCGCCAAAACACCGGGGAGCTGTTTTTT.

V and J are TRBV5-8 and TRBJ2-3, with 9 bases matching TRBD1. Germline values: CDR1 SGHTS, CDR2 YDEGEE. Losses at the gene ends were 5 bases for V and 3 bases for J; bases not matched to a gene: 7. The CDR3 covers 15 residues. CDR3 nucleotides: TGTGCCAGCAGAGTACAGGGGGCGAAAACAGATACGCAGTATTTT. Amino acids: CASRVQGAKTDTQYF.

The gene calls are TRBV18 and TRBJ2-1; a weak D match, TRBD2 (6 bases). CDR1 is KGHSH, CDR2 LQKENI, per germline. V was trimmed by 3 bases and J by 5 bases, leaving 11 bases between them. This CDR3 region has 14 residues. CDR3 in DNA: TGTGCCAGCTCACCGGTAGCGGTTGACAATGAGCAGTTCTTC. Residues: CASSPVAVDNEQFF.

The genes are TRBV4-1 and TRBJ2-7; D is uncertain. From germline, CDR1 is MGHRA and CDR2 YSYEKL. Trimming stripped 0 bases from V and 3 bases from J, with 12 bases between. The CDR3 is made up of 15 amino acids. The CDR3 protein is CASSQDPSGVYEQYF. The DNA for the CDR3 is TGCGCCAGCAGCCAAGACCCGTCAGGCGTCTACGAGCAGTACTTC.

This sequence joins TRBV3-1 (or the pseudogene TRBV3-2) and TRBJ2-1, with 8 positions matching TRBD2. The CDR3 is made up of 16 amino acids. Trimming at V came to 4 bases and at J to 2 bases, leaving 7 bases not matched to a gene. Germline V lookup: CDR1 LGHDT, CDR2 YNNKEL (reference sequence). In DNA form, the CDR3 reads TGTGCCAGCAGCCTAATGAGCGGGAGCGCCTACAATGAGCAGTTCTTC. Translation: CASSLMSGSAYNEQFF.

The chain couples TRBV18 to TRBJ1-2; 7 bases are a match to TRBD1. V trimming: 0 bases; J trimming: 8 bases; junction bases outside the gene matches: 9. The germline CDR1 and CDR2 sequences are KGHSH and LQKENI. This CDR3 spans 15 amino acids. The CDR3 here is CASSPPAKQGWGYTF. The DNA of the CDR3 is TGTGCCAGCTCACCACCGGCAAAACAGGGGTGGGGCTACACCTTC. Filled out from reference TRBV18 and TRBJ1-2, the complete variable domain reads NAGVMQNPRHLVRRRGQEARLRCSPMKGHSHVYWYRQLPEEGLKFMVYLQKENIIDESGMPKERFSAEFPKEGPSILRIQQVVRGDSAAYFCASSPPAKQGWGYTFGSGTRLTVV.

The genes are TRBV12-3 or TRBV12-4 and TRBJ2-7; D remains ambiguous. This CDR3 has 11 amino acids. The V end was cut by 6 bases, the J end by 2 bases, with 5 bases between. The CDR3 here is CASSTAYEQYF. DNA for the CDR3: TGTGCCAGCAGCACAGCCTACGAGCAGTACTTC.

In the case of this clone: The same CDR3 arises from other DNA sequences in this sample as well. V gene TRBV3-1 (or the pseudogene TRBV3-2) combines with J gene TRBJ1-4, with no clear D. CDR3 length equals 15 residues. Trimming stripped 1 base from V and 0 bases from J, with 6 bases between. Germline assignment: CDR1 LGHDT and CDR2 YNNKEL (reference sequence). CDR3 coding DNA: TGTGCCAGCAGCCAAGCCCCAGCAACTAATGAAAAACTGTTTTTT. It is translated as CASSQAPATNEKLFF.

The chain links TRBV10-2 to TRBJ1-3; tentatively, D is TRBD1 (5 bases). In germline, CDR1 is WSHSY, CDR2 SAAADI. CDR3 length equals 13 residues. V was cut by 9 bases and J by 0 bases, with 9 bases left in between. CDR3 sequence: CASTGISGNTIYF. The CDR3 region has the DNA TGCGCCAGTACAGGAATCTCTGGAAACACCATATATTTT.

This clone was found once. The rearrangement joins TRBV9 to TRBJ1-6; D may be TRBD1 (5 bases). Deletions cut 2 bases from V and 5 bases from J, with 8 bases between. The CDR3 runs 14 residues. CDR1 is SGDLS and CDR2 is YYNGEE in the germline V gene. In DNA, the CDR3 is TGTGCCAGCAGCGTGGGGGGAGATAATTCACCCCTCCACTTT. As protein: CASSVGGDNSPLHF.

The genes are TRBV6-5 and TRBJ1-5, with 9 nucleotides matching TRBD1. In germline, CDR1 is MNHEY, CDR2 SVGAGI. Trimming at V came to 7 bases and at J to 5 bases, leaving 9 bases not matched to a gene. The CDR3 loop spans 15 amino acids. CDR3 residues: CASIPGTGRDQPQHF. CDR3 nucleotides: TGTGCCAGCATCCCCGGGACAGGGAGAGATCAGCCCCAGCATTTT.

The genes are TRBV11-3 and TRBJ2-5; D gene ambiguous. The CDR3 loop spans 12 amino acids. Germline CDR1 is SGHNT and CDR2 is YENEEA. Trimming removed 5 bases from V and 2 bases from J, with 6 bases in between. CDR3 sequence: CASSAGQETQYF. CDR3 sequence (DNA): TGTGCCAGCAGCGCAGGTCAAGAGACCCAGTACTTC.

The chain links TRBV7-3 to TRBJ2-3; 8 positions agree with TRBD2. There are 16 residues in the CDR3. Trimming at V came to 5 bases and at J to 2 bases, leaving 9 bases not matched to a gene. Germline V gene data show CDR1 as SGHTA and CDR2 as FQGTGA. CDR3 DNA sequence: TGTGCCAGCAGCGCGCCCGGAGCGGGAGACACAGATACGCAGTATTTT. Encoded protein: CASSAPGAGDTDTQYF.

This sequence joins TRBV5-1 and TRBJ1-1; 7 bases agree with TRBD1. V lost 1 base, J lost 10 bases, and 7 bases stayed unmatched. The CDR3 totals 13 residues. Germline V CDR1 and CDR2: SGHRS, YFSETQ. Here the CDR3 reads CASSLLEQGPAFF. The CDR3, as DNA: TGCGCCAGCAGCTTGCTAGAACAGGGGCCAGCTTTCTTT.

The DNA of the CDR3 is TGTGCCAGCTTCGGACAGTCTGGCTACACCTTC. Amino acid sequence: CASFGQSGYTF. The chain is built from TRBV6-5 and TRBJ1-2; a weak D match, TRBD1 (6 bases). Trimming left V 8 bases short and J 7 bases short, with 11 bases between. Germline-derived CDR1 and CDR2 are MNHEY and SVGAGI. This CDR3 has 11 amino acids.

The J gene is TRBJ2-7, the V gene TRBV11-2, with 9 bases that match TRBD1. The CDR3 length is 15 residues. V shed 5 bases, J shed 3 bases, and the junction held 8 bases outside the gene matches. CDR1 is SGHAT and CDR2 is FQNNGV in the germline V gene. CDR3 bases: TGTGCCAGCAGCCCAGACAGGGGGTTGAACTACGAGCAGTACTTC. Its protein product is CASSPDRGLNYEQYF.

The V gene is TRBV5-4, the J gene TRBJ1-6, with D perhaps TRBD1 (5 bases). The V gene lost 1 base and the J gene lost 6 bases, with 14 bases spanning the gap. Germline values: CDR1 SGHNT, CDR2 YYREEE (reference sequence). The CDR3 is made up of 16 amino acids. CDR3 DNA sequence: TGTGCCAGCAGCTTGAATAGGGGAGGAAGTAATTCACCCCTCCACTTT. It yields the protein CASSLNRGGSNSPLHF.

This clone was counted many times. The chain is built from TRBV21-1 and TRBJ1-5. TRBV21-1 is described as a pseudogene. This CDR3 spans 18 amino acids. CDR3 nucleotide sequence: TGTGCCAGCAGCAAACCCTCCTGGGGAGGGGTTGACAATCAGCCCCAGCATTTT. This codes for CASSKPSWGGVDNQPQHF.

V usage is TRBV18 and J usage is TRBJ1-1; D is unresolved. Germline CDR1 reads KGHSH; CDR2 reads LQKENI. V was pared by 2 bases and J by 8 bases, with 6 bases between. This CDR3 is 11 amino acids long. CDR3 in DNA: TGTGCCAGCTCACCAGGGAGCGAAGCTTTCTTT. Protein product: CASSPGSEAFF.